A selection of T cell receptor beta chains follows, all from one sample in a study of blood T cell repertoires in COVID-19. Assay: immunoSEQ multiplex PCR; the TCRdb copy retains only in-frame clones and omits some. This table holds 90,000 to 130,000 clones, 88% found once. The material sequenced was peripheral blood. Source of these receptors: a woman in her 50s with acute or convalescent COVID-19. Both conserved end residues are part of each CDR3. The order of the fields is J gene, D gene, V gene, clone size, CDR3 DNA, CDR3 protein. D genes are given only for firm matches. Part of the rows lack a size; the others show once, few, many or a class for expanded clones.

>TRBJ2-6|-|TRBV2|once
TGTGCCAGCAGAGCTCAACCGGGGGCCAACGTCCTGACTTTC
CASRAQPGANVLTF
>TRBJ1-1|TRBD1|TRBV29-1|-
TGCAGCCCCCCGGGGGGCAGGGGGCCTGAAGCTTTCTTT
CSPPGGRGPEAFF
>TRBJ2-7|TRBD1|TRBV19|-
TGTGCCAGTAGTAAGGTGGGCGTAGGGACAGGGAACTACGAGCAGTACTTC
CASSKVGVGTGNYEQYF
>TRBJ2-5|-|TRBV3-1/TRBV3-2|-
TGTGCCAGCAGCCATAGATCAGGGTACCAAGAGACCCAGTACTTC
CASSHRSGYQETQYF
>TRBJ1-4|TRBD1|TRBV6-5|-
TGTGCCAGCAGGGGGGACAGGCTCGGCGAAAAACTGTTTTTT
CASRGDRLGEKLFF
>TRBJ2-1|TRBD2|TRBV3-1/TRBV3-2|-
TGTGCCAGCAGCTTAATGACTAGCGGTACCTACAATGAGCAGTTCTTC
CASSLMTSGTYNEQFF
>TRBJ1-3|TRBD1|TRBV5-1|-
TGCGCCAGCAGCCCCACCACAGGGGCGGTCGGAAACACCATATATTTT
CASSPTTGAVGNTIYF
>TRBJ2-1|-|TRBV9|-
TGTGCCAGCAGCGACCACCGGGGTCAATTGAGTGAGCAGTTCTTC
CASSDHRGQLSEQFF
>TRBJ2-7|TRBD2|TRBV4-1|-
TGCGCCAGCAGCCGAAACGGACTAGCGGGAACTCACGAGCAGTACTTC
CASSRNGLAGTHEQYF
>TRBJ2-4|TRBD1|TRBV7-8|-
TGTGCCAGCAGCCCATTAGGACAGGGACTAGCCAAAAACATTCAGTACTTC
CASSPLGQGLAKNIQYF
>TRBJ2-3|TRBD2|TRBV9|-
TGTGCCAGCAGCGTAAGCGGGAGGCCAGATACGCAGTATTTT
CASSVSGRPDTQYF
>TRBJ2-3|TRBD2|TRBV19|-
TGTGCCAGTAGTATAGCACTAGCGGGAGGGCGAGATACGCAGTATTTT
CASSIALAGGRDTQYF
>TRBJ1-4|-|TRBV25-1|-
TGTGCCAGCACAACCGGAGGGGGGGCAGAGGAAAAACTGTTTTTT
CASTTGGGAEEKLFF
>TRBJ1-4|TRBD1|TRBV2|-
TGTGCCAGCAAAAACCGACAGGGGGAGAATGAAAAACTGTTTTTT
CASKNRQGENEKLFF
>TRBJ2-5|TRBD1|TRBV19|once
TGTGCCAGTAGCAAAACAGGGGGAGAGACCCAGTACTTC
CASSKTGGETQYF
>TRBJ2-4|-|TRBV19|once
TGTGCCAGTAGTGGACCGGCCACAGGGATCATGGTGGCCAAAAACATTCAGTACTTC
CASSGPATGIMVAKNIQYF
>TRBJ1-4|TRBD1|TRBV19|-
TGTGCCAGTAGTATTGGGACAGCAACTAATGAAAAACTGTTTTTT
CASSIGTATNEKLFF
>TRBJ2-1|TRBD2|TRBV6-5|-
TGTGCCAGCAGTACTAGCGGGAACTCCTACAATGAGCAGTTCTTC
CASSTSGNSYNEQFF
>TRBJ1-3|-|TRBV9|-
TGTGCCAGCAGCGCCCACACCCAGGGAAACACCATATATTTT
CASSAHTQGNTIYF
>TRBJ2-7|-|TRBV30|-
TGTGCCTGGAGTACTCAGGGCTACGAGCAGTACTTC
CAWSTQGYEQYF
>TRBJ1-1|-|TRBV4-1|-
TGCGCCAGCAGCCAAGATGAGGGACACAACACTGAAGCTTTCTTT
CASSQDEGHNTEAFF
>TRBJ2-1|-|TRBV19|once
TGTGCCAGTAGTATGGGTAGCGCGGGCAATGAGCAGTTCTTC
CASSMGSAGNEQFF
>TRBJ2-2|TRBD1|TRBV9|-
TGTGCCAGCAGCGAGACAGGGTTTACCGGGGAGCTGTTTTTT
CASSETGFTGELFF
>TRBJ2-7|-|TRBV24-1|-
TGTGCCACCAGTGATCCCCTATCAGGGGGGCACGAGCAGTACTTC
CATSDPLSGGHEQYF
>TRBJ2-3|-|TRBV7-6|-
TGTGCCAGCAGCTTAAGGCCAGACTCAGATACGCAGTATTTT
CASSLRPDSDTQYF
>TRBJ1-2|TRBD1|TRBV11-2|-
TGTGCCAGCAGCGAAAACAGGGGGCTTGGCTACACCTTC
CASSENRGLGYTF
>TRBJ2-5|-|TRBV7-2|-
TGTGCCAGCAGCTTATTCTCGGAGACCCAGTACTTC
CASSLFSETQYF
>TRBJ2-4|TRBD1|TRBV28|-
TGTGCCAGCAGTACCGGGACAGGGGGCCTATTAGCCAAAAACATTCAGTACTTC
CASSTGTGGLLAKNIQYF
>TRBJ2-1|TRBD1|TRBV28|-
TGTGCCAGCAGTCCCTCAGGGGGCGCGCGGAATGAGCAGTTCTTC
CASSPSGGARNEQFF
>TRBJ2-1|TRBD1|TRBV4-2|-
TGTGCCAGCAGCCAACCGGACAGGTACAATGAGCAGTTCTTC
CASSQPDRYNEQFF
>TRBJ2-1|-|TRBV24-1|-
TGTGCCACCAGTGATTTACAGGTCAGCTCCTACAATGAGCAGTTCTTC
CATSDLQVSSYNEQFF
>TRBJ2-5|TRBD1|TRBV3-1/TRBV3-2|-
TGTGCCAGCCGTTACAGGGGGAGAGAGACCCAGTACTTC
CASRYRGRETQYF
>TRBJ2-1|TRBD2|TRBV20-1|once
TGCAGTGCTAGTAGCCCAGCGGGAGTAGATGAGCAGTTCTTC
CSASSPAGVDEQFF
>TRBJ2-3|-|TRBV6-5|-
TGTGCCAGCAGCGCGGGGAGCACAGATACGCAGTATTTT
CASSAGSTDTQYF
>TRBJ1-4|-|TRBV2|once
TGTGCCAGCAGTGAAGCGACAGGCGTTGGTGAAAAACTGTTTTTT
CASSEATGVGEKLFF
>TRBJ2-5|TRBD2|TRBV10-3|few
TGTGCCATCAGTGCCCTTTTAGCGGGAGGGGAGACCCAGTACTTC
CAISALLAGGETQYF
>TRBJ2-5|TRBD2|TRBV7-9|-
TGTGCCAGCAGCTTAGCGACTGGGCTAGCGGGGCAAGAGACCCAGTACTTC
CASSLATGLAGQETQYF
>TRBJ1-3|-|TRBV28|-
TGTGCCAGCAGCCTGGGGGCAGGGGAGCCTGGAAACACCATATATTTT
CASSLGAGEPGNTIYF
>TRBJ1-3|TRBD1|TRBV6-6|once
TGTGCCAGCAGTACCGGACAGGGGACGGGAAACACCATATATTTT
CASSTGQGTGNTIYF
>TRBJ1-2|TRBD1|TRBV5-4|-
TGTGCCAGCAGCTTGGCGGGACAGAACTATGGCTACACCTTC
CASSLAGQNYGYTF